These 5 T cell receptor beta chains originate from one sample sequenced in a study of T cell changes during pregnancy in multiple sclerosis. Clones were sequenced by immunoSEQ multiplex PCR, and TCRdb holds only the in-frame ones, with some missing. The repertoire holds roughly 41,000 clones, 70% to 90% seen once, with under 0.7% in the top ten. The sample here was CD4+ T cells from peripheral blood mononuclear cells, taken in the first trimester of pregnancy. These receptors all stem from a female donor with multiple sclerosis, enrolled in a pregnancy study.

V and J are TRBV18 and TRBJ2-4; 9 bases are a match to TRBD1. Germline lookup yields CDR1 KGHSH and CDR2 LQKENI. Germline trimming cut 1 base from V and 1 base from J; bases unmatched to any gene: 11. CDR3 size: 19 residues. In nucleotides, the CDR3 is TGTGCCAGCTCACCACTGCTCGGACAGGGGTTGTCGGCCAAAAACATTCAGTACTTC. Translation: CASSPLLGQGLSAKNIQYF.

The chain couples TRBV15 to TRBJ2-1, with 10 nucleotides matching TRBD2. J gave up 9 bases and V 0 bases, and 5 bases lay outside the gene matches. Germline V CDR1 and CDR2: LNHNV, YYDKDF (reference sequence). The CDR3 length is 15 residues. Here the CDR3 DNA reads TGTGCCACCAGCAGAGAGCGAGCGGGAGGGTCTGAGCAGTTCTTC. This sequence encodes CATSRERAGGSEQFF.

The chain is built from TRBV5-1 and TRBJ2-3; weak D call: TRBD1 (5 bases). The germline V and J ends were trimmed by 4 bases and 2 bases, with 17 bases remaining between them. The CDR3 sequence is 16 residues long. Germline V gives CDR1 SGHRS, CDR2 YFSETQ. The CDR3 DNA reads TGCGCCAGCAGCCTTCGAAGGGGCGGAAACACAGATACGCAGTATTTT. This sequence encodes CASSLRRGGNTDTQYF.

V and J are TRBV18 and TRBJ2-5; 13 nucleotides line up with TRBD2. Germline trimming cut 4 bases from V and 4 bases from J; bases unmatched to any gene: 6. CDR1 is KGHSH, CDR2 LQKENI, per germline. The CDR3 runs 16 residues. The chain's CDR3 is CASSLGTSGTLETQYF. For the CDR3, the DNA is TGTGCCAGCTCACTGGGGACTAGCGGGACTTTAGAGACCCAGTACTTC.

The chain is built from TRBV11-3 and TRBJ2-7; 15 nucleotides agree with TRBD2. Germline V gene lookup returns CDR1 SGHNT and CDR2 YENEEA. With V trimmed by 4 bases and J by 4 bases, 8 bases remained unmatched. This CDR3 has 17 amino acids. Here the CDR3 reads CASSSNPGTSGRYEQYF. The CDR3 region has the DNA TGTGCCAGCAGCTCCAATCCGGGGACTAGCGGGAGGTACGAGCAGTACTTC.